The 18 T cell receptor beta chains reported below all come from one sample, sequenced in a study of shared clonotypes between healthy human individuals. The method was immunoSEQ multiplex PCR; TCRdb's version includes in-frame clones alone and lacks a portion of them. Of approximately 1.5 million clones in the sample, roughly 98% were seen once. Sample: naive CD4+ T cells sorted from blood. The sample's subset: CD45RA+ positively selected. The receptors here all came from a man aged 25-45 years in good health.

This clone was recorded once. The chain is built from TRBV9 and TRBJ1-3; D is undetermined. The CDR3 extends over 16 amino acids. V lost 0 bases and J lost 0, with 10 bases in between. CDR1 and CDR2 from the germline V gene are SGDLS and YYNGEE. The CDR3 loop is CASSVEPTRSGNTIYF. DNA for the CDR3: TGTGCCAGCAGCGTAGAGCCAACACGCTCTGGAAACACCATATATTTT.

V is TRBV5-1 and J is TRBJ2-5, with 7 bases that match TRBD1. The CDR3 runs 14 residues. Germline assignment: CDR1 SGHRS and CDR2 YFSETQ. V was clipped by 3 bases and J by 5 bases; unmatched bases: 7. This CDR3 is CASSSGQSYETQYF. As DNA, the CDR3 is TGCGCCAGCAGCTCGGGACAGTCATACGAGACCCAGTACTTC.

DNA for the CDR3: TGTGCCATCAGTAATATCCCCCGGGACACCTCCTACGAGCAGTACTTC. Amino acids: CAISNIPRDTSYEQYF. This sequence joins TRBV10-3 and TRBJ2-7, with D possibly matching TRBD1 (6 bases). The CDR3 length is 16 residues. Germline loops: CDR1 ENHRY, CDR2 SYGVKD. Trimming stripped 5 bases from V and 0 bases from J, with 17 bases between.

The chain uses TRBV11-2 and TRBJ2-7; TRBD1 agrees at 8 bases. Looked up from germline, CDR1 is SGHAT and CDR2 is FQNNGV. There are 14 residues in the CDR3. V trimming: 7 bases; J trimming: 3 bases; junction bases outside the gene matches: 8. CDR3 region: CASTRTGRSYEQYF. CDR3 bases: TGTGCCAGCACCAGGACAGGGAGGAGCTACGAGCAGTACTTC.

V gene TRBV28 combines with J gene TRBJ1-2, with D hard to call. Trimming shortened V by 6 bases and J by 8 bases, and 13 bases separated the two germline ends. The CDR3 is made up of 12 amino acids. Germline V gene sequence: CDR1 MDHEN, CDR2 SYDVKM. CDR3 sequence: CASSHLTEGYTF. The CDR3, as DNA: TGTGCCAGCAGCCATTTAACGGAGGGCTACACCTTC.

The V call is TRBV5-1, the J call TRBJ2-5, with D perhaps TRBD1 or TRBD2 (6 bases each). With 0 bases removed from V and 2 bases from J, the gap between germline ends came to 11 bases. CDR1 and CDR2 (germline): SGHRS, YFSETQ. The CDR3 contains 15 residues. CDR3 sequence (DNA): TGCGCCAGCAGCTTGGATACAGGGAGGCAAGAGACCCAGTACTTC. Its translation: CASSLDTGRQETQYF.

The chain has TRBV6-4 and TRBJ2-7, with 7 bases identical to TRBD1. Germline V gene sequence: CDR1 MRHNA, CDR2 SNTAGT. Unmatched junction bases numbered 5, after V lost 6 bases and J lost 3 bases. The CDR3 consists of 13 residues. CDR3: CASSPGQNYEQYF. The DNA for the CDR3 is TGTGCCAGCAGCCCGGGACAGAACTACGAGCAGTACTTC.

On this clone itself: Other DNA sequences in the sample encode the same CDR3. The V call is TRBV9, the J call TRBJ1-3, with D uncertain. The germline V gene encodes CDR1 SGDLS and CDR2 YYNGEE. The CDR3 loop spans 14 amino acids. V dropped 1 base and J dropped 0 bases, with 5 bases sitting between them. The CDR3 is CASSVFSSGNTIYF. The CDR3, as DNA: TGTGCCAGCAGCGTATTCAGCTCTGGAAACACCATATATTTT. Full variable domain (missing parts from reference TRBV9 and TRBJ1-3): DSGVTQTPKHLITATGQRVTLRCSPRSGDLSVYWYQQSLDQGLQFLIQYYNGEERAKGNILERFSAQQFPDLHSELNLSSLELGDSALYFCASSVFSSGNTIYFGEGSWLTVV.

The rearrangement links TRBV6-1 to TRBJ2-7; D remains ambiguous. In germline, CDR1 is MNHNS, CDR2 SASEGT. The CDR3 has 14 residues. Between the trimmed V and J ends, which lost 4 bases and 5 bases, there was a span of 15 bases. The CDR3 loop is CASSVRMRSNEQYF. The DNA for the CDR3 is TGTGCCAGCAGTGTCAGGATGAGGTCCAACGAGCAGTACTTC.

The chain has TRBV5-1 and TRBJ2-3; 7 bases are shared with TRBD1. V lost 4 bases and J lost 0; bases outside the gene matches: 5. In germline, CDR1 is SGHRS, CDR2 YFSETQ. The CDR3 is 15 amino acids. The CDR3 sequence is CASSEGQVSTDTQYF. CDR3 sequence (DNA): TGCGCCAGCAGCGAAGGACAGGTCAGCACAGATACGCAGTATTTT.

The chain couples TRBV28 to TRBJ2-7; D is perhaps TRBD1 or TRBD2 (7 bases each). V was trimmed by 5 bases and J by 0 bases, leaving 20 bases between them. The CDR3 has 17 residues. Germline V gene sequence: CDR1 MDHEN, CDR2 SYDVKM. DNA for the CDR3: TGTGCCAGCAGTAGTTACAGGGGTGGCGGGAGCTCCTACGAGCAGTACTTC. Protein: CASSSYRGGGSSYEQYF.

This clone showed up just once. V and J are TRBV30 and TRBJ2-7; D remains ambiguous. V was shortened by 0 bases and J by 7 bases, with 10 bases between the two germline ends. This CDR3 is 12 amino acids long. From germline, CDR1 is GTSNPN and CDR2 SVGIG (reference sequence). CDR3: CAWSVWGSEQYF. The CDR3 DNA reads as TGTGCCTGGAGTGTGTGGGGTTCGGAGCAGTACTTC.

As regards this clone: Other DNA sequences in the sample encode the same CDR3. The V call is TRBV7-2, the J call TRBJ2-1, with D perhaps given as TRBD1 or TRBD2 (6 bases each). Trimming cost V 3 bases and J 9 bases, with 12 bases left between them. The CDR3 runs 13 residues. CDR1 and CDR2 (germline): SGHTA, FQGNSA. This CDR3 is CASSLGGGTEQFF. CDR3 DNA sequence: TGTGCCAGCAGCTTGGGGGGCGGTACTGAGCAGTTCTTC.

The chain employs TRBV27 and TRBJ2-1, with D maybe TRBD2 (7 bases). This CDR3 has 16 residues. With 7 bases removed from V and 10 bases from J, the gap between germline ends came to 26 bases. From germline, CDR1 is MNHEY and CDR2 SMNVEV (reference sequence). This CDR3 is CASIFKGGLPLQEQFF. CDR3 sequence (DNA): TGTGCCAGCATCTTCAAGGGGGGACTACCTTTACAAGAGCAGTTCTTC.

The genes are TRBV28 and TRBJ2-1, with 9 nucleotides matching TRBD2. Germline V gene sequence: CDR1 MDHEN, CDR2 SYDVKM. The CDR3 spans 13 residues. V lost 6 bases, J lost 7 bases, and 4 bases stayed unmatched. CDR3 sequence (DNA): TGTGCCAGCAGCCCCAGCGGGAGGAATGAGCAGTTCTTC. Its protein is CASSPSGRNEQFF.

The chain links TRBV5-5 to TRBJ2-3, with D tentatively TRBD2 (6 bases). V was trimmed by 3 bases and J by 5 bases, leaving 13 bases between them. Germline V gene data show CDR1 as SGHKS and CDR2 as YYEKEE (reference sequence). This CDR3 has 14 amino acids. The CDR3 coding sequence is TGTGCCAGCAGCTGGGGGGTAGTCGGAGATACGCAGTATTTT. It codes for CASSWGVVGDTQYF.

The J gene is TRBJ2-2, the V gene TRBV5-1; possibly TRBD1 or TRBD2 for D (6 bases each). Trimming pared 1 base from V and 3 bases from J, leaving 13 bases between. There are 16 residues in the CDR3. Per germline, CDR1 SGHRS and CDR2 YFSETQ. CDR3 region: CASSLMGGPDTGELFF. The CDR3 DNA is TGCGCCAGCAGCTTGATGGGGGGCCCGGACACCGGGGAGCTGTTTTTT.

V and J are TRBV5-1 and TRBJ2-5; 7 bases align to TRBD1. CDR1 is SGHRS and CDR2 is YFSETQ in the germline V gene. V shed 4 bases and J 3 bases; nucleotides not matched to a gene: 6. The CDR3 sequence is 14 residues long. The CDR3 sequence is CASSPAGTEETQYF. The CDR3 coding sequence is TGCGCCAGCAGCCCGGCCGGGACAGAAGAGACCCAGTACTTC.